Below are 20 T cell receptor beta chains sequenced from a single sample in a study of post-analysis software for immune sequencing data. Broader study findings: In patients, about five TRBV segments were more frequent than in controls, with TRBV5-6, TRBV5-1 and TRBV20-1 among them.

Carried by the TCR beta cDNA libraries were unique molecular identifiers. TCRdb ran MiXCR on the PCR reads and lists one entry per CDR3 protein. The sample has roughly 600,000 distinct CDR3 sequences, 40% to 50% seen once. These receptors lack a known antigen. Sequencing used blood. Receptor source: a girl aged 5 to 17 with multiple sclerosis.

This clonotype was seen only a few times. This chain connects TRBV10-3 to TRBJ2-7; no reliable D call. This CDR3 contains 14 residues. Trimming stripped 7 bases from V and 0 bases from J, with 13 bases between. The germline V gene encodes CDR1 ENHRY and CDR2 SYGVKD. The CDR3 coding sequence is TGTGCCATCACACGCACGGAAAGCTCCTACGAGCAGTACTTC. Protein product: CAITRTESSYEQYF.

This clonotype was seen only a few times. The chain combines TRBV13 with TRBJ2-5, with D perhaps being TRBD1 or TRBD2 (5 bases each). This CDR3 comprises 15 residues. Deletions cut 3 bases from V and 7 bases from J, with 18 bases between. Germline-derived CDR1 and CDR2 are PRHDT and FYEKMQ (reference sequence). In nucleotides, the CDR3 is TGTGCCAGCAGCTTTCAACGGGTGAGGGGATCGACCCAGTACTTC. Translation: CASSFQRVRGSTQYF.

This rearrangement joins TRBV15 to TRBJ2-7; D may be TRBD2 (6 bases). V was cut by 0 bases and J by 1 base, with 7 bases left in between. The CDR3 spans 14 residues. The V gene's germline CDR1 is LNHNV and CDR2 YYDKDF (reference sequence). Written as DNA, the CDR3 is TGTGCCACCAGCAGAGATCGGGGGTCCTACGAGCAGTACTTC. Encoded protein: CATSRDRGSYEQYF.

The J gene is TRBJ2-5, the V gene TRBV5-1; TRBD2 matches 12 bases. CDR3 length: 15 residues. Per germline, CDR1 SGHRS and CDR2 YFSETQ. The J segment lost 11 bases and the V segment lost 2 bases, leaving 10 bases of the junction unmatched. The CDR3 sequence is CASSFLTSGSNEQYF. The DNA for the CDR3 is TGCGCCAGCAGCTTCCTGACTAGCGGGAGCAATGAGCAGTACTTC.

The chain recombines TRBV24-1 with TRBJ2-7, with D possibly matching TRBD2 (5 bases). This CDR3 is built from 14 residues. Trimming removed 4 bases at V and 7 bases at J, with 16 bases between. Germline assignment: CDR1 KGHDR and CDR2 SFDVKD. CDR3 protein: CATSEGEAYNEQYF. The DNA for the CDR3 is TGTGCCACCAGTGAGGGAGAAGCCTACAATGAGCAGTACTTC.

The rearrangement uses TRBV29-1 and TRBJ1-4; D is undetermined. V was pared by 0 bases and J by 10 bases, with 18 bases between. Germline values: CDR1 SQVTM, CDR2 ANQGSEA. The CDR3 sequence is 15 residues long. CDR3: CSVEDRASLSGKLFF. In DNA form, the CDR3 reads TGCAGCGTTGAAGATCGGGCCAGTCTATCTGGAAAACTGTTTTTT. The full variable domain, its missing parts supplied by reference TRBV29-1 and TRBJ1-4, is SAVISQKPSRDICQRGTSLTIQCQVDSQVTMMFWYRQQPGQSLTLIATANQGSEATYESGFVIDKFPISRPNLTFSTLTVSNMSPEDSSIYLCSVEDRASLSGKLFFGSGTQLSVL.

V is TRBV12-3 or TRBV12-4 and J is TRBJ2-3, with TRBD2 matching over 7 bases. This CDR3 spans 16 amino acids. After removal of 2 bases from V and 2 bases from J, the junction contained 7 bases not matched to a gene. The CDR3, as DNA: TGTGCCAGCAGTTTATTGTCTAGCGGATCCACAGATACGCAGTATTTT. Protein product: CASSLLSSGSTDTQYF.

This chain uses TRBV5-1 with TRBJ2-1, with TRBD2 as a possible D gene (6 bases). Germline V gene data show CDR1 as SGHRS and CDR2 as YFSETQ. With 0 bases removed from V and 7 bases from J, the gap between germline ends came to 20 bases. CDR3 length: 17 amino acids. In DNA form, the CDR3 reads TGCGCCAGCAGCTTGGAATTGGGTCGCAAGGCGGGGAATGAGCAGTTCTTC. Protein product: CASSLELGRKAGNEQFF.

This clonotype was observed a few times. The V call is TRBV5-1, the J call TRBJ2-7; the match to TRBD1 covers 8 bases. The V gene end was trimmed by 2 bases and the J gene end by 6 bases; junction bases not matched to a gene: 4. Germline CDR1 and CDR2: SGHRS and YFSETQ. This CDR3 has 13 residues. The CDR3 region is CASSFDRGGEQYF. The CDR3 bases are TGCGCCAGCAGCTTCGACAGGGGAGGCGAGCAGTACTTC.

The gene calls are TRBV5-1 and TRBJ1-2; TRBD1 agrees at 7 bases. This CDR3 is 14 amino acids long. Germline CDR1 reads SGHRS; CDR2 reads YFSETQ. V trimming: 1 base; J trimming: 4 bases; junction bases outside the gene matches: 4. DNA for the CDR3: TGCGCCAGCAGCTTGTGGGACAGACTCTATGGCTACACCTTC. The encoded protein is CASSLWDRLYGYTF.

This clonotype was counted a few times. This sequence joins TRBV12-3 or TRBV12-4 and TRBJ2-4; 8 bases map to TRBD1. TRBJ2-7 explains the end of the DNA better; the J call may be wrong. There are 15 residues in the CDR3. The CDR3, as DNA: TGTGCCAGCAGTGGGGATCCGGACAGGGTCTACGAGCAGTACTTC. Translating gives CASSGDPDRVYEQYF.

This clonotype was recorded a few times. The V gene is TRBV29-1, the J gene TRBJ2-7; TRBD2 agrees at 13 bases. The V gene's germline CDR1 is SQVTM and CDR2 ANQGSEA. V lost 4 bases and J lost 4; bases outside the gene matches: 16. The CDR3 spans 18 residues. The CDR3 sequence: CSVVRTSGRGPLGYEQYF. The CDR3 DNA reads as TGCAGCGTTGTGAGGACTAGCGGGAGAGGACCCCTGGGTTACGAGCAGTACTTC.

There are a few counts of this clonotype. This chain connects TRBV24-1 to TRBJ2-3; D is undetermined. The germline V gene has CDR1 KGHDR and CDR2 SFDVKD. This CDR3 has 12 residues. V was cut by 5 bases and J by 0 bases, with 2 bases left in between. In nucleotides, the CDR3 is TGTGCCACCAGTGGGAGCACAGATACGCAGTATTTT. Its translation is CATSGSTDTQYF.

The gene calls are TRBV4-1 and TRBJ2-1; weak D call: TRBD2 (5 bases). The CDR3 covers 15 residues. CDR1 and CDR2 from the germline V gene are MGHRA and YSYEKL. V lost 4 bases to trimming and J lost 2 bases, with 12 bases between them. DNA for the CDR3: TGCGCCAGCAGCCTGGAGAGCGGCCCCTACAATGAGCAGTTCTTC. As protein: CASSLESGPYNEQFF.

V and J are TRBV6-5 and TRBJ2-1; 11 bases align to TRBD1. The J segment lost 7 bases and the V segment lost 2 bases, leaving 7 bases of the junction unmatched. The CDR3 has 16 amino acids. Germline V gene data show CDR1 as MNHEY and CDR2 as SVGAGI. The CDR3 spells CASSYLGTGGNNEQFF. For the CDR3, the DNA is TGTGCCAGCAGTTACCTTGGGACAGGGGGAAATAATGAGCAGTTCTTC.

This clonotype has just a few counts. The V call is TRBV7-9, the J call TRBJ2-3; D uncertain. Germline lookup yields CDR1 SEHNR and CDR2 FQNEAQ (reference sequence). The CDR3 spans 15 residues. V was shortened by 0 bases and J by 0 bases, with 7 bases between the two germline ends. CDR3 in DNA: TGTGCCAGCAGCTTAGCGGGGTCTAGCACAGATACGCAGTATTTT. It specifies CASSLAGSSTDTQYF.

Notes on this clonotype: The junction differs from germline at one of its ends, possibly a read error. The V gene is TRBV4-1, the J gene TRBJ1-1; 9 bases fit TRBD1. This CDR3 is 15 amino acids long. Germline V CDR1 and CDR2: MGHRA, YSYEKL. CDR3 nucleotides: TGCGCCAGCAGAGGACAGGGGCTTATGAACACTGGAGCTTTCTTT. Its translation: CASRGQGLMNTGAFF.

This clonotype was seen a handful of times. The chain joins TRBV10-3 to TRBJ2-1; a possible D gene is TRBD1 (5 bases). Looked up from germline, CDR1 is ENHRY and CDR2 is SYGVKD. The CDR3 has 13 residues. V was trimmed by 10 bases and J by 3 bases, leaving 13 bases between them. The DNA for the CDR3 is TGTGCCACCCAGACAGAGTTCTACAATGAGCAGTTCTTC. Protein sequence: CATQTEFYNEQFF.

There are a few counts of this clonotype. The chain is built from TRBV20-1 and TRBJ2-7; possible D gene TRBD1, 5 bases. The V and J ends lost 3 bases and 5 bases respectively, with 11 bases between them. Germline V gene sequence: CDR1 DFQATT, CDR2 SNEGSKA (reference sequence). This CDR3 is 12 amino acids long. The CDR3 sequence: CSASPRVDEQYF. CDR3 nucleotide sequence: TGCAGTGCTAGTCCCAGGGTGGACGAGCAGTACTTC.

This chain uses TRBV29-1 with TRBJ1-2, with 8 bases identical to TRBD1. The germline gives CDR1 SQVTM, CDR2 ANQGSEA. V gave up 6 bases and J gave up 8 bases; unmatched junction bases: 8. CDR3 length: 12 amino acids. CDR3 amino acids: CSVDRDSGGYTF. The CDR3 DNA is TGCAGCGTGGACAGGGACTCAGGGGGCTACACCTTC.